This T cell receptor beta chain was sequenced in a study of CD4 T cells in lung cancer (dated by TCRdb to between 2018 and 2021). Notes on the research overall: In the study, blood T cells of NSCLC patients were screened for responses to candidate mutation-encoded neoepitopes, and neoantigen-specific CD4+ T-cell clones and TCRs were isolated. Tumor and non-adjacent lung tissue were obtained from a few patients undergoing curative-intent resections for stage I-III non-small cell lung cancer. Aged 60 to 69 when blood was donated, the resected patients, most of whom were former smokers, had either lung adenocarcinoma or squamous cell carcinoma. Before blood donation, treatments including platinum chemotherapy had been received by the patients, and nivolumab or pembrolizumab had been received by some of the patients. Deep sequencing of TCRB was used to follow the frequency of neoantigen-specific clonotypes in tumor resections, non-adjacent lung and cultured T-cell products.

The library was built by means of the immunoSEQ multiplex PCR assay. Qiagen DNeasy or QIAamp micro DNA kits were used to isolate DNA, and the Adaptive Biotechnology human TCRB sequencing kit was used to sequence TCRB. Sequencing of TCRB libraries was performed on an Illumina MiSeq. The source study handled its data this way. The kit provider's software was used to analyze TCRB sequence data, and Fisher's exact test was used to test clonotype templates for tumor enrichment. Drawn from immuneACCESS, this table holds only the in-frame rearrangements with V and J called that TCRdb kept. Clones are partly lost; checked studies trace under half to an unresolved V gene and leave the rest unexplained. The V and J calls and clone size are taken from that table; D and trimming were inferred from the DNA. In all, the sample holds around 4,800 clones, and over 70% of those were seen once. The ten largest clones capture 16% of the sample.

Regarding this clone: Its binding antigen is unknown. Base-call qualities are not available, and no considerably larger clone is one nucleotide away.

CDR1 and CDR2 are drawn from the germline V gene (reference sequence): LNHNV, YYDKDF. V is reduced by 1 base and J by 2 bases, leaving a spacing of 8 bases between them. Its CDR3 holds 14 amino acids, cysteine through phenylalanine. Only the CDR3 DNA is retained, 42 bases long and in frame from the first base. Points the paper makes about the study in general: Some responses derived from blood might reflect in vitro priming of naive T cells or cross-reactivity instead of memory responses to the cancer.

This clonotype was sampled from a man aged 55-75 years with non-small cell lung cancer. The rearranged chain carries TRBV15 and TRBJ2-5, with a tentative D gene TRBD2 over 6 matching bases. Source material: lung tumor tissue. The CDR3 reads CATSRGGLQETQYF. The nucleotide sequence is given as TGTGCCACCAGCAGAGGGGGACTTCAAGAGACCCAGTACTTC.